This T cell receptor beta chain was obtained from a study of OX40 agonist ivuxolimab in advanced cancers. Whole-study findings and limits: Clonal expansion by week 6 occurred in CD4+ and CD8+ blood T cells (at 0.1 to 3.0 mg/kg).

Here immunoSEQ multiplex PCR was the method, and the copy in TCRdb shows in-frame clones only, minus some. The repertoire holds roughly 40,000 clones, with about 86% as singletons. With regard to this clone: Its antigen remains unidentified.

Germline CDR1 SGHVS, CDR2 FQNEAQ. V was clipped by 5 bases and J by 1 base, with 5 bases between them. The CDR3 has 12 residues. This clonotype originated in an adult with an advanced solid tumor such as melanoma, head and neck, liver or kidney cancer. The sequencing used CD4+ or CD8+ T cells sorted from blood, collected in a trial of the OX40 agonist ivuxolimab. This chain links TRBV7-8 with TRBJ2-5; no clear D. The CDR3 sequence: CASSKGQETQYF. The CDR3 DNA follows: TGTGCCAGCAGCAAAGGCCAAGAGACCCAGTACTTC.